This T cell receptor (beta chain) was profiled in a study of blood T cell repertoires in COVID-19. Participant-given clinical history determined each cohort assignment. With 2 bases removed from V and 10 bases from J, the gap between germline ends came to 9 bases. The CDR3 consists of 13 residues. Germline assignment: CDR1 LGHNA and CDR2 YSLEER. This clone was found a few times. The assay was immunoSEQ multiplex PCR, and TCRdb's table has in-frame clones only and misses some. The profile shows 350,000 to 450,000 clones, under 85% of them singletons. The sequenced material came from PBMCs or T cells enriched from blood (not recorded which). The chain joins TRBV4-3 to TRBJ1-6; D possibly corresponds to TRBD1 (6 bases). This TCR was sampled from a woman aged 45-65 years who had recovered from COVID-19. The CDR3 is CASSQTGRSPLHF. In nucleotides, the CDR3 is TGCGCCAGCAGCCAAACAGGGCGCTCACCCCTCCACTTT.